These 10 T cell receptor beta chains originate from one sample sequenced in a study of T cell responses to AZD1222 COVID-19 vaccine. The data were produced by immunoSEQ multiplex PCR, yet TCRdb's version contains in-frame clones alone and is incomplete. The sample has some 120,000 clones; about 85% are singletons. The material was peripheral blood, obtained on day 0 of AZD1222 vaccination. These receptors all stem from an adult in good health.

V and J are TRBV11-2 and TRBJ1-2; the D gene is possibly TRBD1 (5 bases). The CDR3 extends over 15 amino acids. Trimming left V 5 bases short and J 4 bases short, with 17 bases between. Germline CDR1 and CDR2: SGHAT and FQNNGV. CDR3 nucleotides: TGTGCCAGCAGCCCAGTTGAGGGGCGCCCCTATGGCTACACCTTC. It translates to CASSPVEGRPYGYTF.

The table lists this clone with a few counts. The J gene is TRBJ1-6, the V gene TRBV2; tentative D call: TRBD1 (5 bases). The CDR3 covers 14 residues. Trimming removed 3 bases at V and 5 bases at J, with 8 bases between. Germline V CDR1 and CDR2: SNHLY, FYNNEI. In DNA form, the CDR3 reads TGTGCCAGCAGTGACCAGGGCAATAATTCACCCCTCCACTTT. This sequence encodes CASSDQGNNSPLHF.

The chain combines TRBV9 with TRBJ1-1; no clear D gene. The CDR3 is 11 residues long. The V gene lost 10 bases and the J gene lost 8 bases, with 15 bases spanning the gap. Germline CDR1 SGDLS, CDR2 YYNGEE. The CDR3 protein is CARPVSREAFF. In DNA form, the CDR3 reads TGTGCCCGACCCGTGTCGCGGGAAGCTTTCTTT. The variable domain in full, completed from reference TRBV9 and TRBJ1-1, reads DSGVTQTPKHLITATGQRVTLRCSPRSGDLSVYWYQQSLDQGLQFLIQYYNGEERAKGNILERFSAQQFPDLHSELNLSSLELGDSALYFCARPVSREAFFGQGTRLTVV.

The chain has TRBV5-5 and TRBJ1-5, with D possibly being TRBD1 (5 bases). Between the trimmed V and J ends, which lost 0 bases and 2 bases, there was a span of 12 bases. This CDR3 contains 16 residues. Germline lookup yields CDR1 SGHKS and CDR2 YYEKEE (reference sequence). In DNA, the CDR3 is TGTGCCAGCAGCTTGGTCCCCACAGGTGGCAATCAGCCCCAGCATTTT. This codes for CASSLVPTGGNQPQHF.

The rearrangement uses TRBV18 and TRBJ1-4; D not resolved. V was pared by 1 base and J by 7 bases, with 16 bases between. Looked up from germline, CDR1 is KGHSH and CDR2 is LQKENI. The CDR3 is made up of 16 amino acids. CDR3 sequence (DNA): TGTGCCAGCTCACCACGGGCACTTAGAGATGGTGAAAAACTGTTTTTT. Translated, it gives CASSPRALRDGEKLFF.

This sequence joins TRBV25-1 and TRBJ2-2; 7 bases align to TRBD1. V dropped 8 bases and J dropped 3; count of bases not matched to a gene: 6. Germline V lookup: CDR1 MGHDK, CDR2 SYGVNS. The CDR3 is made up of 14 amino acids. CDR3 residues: CASDGTDYTGELFF. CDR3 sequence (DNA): TGTGCCAGCGACGGGACAGACTACACCGGGGAGCTGTTTTTT. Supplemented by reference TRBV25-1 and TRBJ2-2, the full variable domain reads EADIYQTPRYLVIGTGKKITLECSQTMGHDKMYWYQQDPGMELHLIHYSYGVNSTEKGDLSSESTVSRIRTEHFPLTLESARPSHTSQYLCASDGTDYTGELFFGEGSRLTVL.

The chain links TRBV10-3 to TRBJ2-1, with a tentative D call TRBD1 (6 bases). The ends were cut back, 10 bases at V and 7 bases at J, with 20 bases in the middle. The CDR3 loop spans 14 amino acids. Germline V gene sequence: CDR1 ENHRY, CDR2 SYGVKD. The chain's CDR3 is CATSRIDRLNEQFF. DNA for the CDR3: TGTGCCACTTCTAGGATTGACAGGTTGAATGAGCAGTTCTTC.

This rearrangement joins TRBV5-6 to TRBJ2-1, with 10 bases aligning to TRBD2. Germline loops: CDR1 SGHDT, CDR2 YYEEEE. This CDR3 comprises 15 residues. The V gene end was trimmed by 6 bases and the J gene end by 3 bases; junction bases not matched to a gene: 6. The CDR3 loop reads CASTTLAGDYNEQFF. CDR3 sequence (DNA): TGTGCCAGCACGACCCTAGCGGGGGACTACAATGAGCAGTTCTTC. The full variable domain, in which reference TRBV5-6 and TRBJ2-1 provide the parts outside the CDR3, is DAGVTQSPTHLIKTRGQQVTLRCSPKSGHDTVSWYQQALGQGPQFIFQYYEEEERQRGNFPDRFSGHQFPNYSSELNVNALLLGDSALYLCASTTLAGDYNEQFFGPGTRLTVL.

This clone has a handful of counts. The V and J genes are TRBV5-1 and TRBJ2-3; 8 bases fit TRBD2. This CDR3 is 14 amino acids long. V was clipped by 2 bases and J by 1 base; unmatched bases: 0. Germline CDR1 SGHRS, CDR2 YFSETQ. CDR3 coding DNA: TGCGCCAGCAGCTTACTAGCGGGCACAGATACGCAGTATTTT. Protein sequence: CASSLLAGTDTQYF.

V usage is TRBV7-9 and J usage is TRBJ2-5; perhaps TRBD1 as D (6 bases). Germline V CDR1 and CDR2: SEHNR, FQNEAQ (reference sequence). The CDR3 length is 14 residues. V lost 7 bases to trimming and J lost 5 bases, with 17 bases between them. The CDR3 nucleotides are TGTGCCAGCATTCGGCAGGGGCCGGCCGAGACCCAGTACTTC. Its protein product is CASIRQGPAETQYF.